The clone carrying this T cell receptor (beta chain) has at least ten counts. In germline, CDR1 is SQVTM, CDR2 ANQGSEA. The length of the CDR3 is 11 residues. Trimming removed 1 base at V and 7 bases at J, with 4 bases between. This library used 300 to 450 ng RNA and molecular barcoded adaptors spanning alpha/delta and beta/gamma chains. TCRdb reprocessed the reads with MiXCR, giving one entry per CDR3 protein. The sample has over 20,000 distinct CDR3 sequences, approximately 14% seen once. This entry belongs to a study of read filtering for tumor transcriptome and immune sequencing. At the time of active disease, bone marrow was collected from every patient.

Sample: a population of CD138-negative cells sorted from bone marrow. The clonotype originates from a donor aged 40 or older with multiple myeloma. The V call is TRBV29-1, the J call TRBJ2-2; D is unresolved. The CDR3 DNA follows: TGCAGCGTTGAAGTTTTCGGGGAGCTGTTTTTT. Protein: CSVEVFGELFF.